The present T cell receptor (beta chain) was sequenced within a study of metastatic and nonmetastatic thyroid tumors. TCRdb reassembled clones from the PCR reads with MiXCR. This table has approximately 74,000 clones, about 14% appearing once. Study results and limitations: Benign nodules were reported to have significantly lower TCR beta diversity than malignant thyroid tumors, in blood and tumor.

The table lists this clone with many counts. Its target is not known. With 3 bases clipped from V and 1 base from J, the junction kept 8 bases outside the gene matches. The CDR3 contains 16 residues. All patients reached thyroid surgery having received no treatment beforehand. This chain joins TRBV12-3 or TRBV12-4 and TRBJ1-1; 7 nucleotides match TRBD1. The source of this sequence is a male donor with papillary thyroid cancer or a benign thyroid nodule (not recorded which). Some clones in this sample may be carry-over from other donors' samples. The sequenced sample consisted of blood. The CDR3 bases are TGTGCCAGCAGTTTTCCCGGACAGGATGGGAACACTGAAGCTTTCTTT. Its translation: CASSFPGQDGNTEAFF.